What follows are 24 T cell receptor beta chains derived from one specimen sequenced in a study of OX40 agonist ivuxolimab in advanced cancers. Library preparation was by the immunoSEQ multiplex PCR assay. In its TCRdb copy, this immuneACCESS table keeps in-frame sequences only and misses some clones. Where compared with another copy, unresolved V genes explain less than half of these, and the others have no known cause. This sample has roughly 87,000 clones in its table, and approximately 90% of those were observed once. The leading ten clones occupy 0.7% to 0.9% of the sample. The sequences come from CD4+ or CD8+ T cells sorted from blood, collected in a trial of the OX40 agonist ivuxolimab. The receptors derive from an adult with an advanced solid tumor such as melanoma, head and neck, liver or kidney cancer.

V is TRBV6-5 and J is TRBJ2-7, with D perhaps matching TRBD1 (6 bases). The V end was cut by 4 bases, the J end by 0 bases, with 10 bases between. The CDR3 is 14 amino acids. Germline V gene lookup returns CDR1 MNHEY and CDR2 SVGAGI. The CDR3: CASSFGQHSYEQYF. In DNA form, the CDR3 reads TGTGCCAGCAGTTTCGGACAGCACTCCTACGAGCAGTACTTC.

V gene TRBV5-1 combines with J gene TRBJ2-1; D remains ambiguous. The ends were cut back, 0 bases at V and 8 bases at J, with 12 bases in the middle. The CDR3 extends over 14 amino acids. Germline assignment: CDR1 SGHRS and CDR2 YFSETQ. CDR3 DNA: TGCGCCAGCAGCTTGGTACGGTCTGGCGATGAGCAGTTCTTC. It translates to CASSLVRSGDEQFF.

The CDR3 region is CASSPALAGARRGEQFF. The DNA of the CDR3 is TGTGCCAGCAGCCCAGCGCTAGCGGGAGCCCGGAGAGGTGAGCAGTTCTTC. The V call is TRBV11-2, the J call TRBJ2-1, with 10 bases identical to TRBD2. The CDR3 sequence is 17 residues long. Germline CDR1 is SGHAT and CDR2 is FQNNGV. After removal of 5 bases from V and 9 bases from J, the junction contained 16 bases not matched to a gene.

The rearrangement joins TRBV4-3 to TRBJ2-2; a weak D match, TRBD1 (6 bases). Between the trimmed V and J ends, which lost 1 base and 5 bases, there was a span of 17 bases. Per the germline V gene, CDR1 is LGHNA and CDR2 is YSLEER. The CDR3 spans 17 residues. CDR3 protein: CASSQVPGTLKTGELFF. Here the CDR3 DNA reads TGCGCCAGCAGCCAAGTTCCCGGGACACTAAAGACCGGGGAGCTGTTTTTT.

The chain combines TRBV5-6 with TRBJ1-5; 9 bases are shared with TRBD1. The CDR3 is 15 amino acids. Germline CDR1 and CDR2: SGHDT and YYEEEE. The trim removed 2 bases at V and 3 bases at J, leaving 3 bases unmatched. CDR3 sequence reads: CASSFGQGINQPQHF. CDR3 coding DNA: TGTGCCAGCAGCTTCGGACAGGGGATCAATCAGCCCCAGCATTTT.

This clone was counted once. The J gene is TRBJ1-1, the V gene TRBV19; TRBD1 aligns across 9 bases. The CDR3 extends over 13 amino acids. In germline, CDR1 is LNHDA, CDR2 SQIVND (reference sequence). V was clipped by 7 bases and J by 4 bases; unmatched bases: 4. CDR3 nucleotides: TGTGCCAGTAATGAACAGGGGGCCACTGAAGCTTTCTTT. Translating it yields CASNEQGATEAFF.

The V gene is TRBV7-2, the J gene TRBJ2-3; TRBD2 aligns across 10 bases. CDR1 and CDR2 from the germline V gene are SGHTA and FQGNSA. This CDR3 comprises 16 residues. Germline trimming cut 5 bases from V and 4 bases from J; bases unmatched to any gene: 9. The chain's CDR3 is CASSTLFTSGADTQYF. The CDR3 DNA reads TGTGCCAGCAGCACCTTATTCACTAGCGGGGCAGATACGCAGTATTTT. Variable domain in full (rest from reference TRBV7-2 and TRBJ2-3): GAGVSQSPSNKVTEKGKDVELRCDPISGHTALYWYRQSLGQGLEFLIYFQGNSAPDKSGLPSDRFSAERTGGSVSTLTIQRTQQEDSAVYLCASSTLFTSGADTQYFGPGTRLTVL.

The rearrangement links TRBV4-2 to TRBJ1-2; D gene unclear. Trimming pared 1 base from V and 0 bases from J, leaving 15 bases between. The CDR3 is 17 residues long. Looked up from germline, CDR1 is LGHNA and CDR2 is YNFKEQ. The CDR3 DNA reads TGTGCCAGCAGCCAAGCCCTGAGGGTCAGTTCTAACTATGGCTACACCTTC. Its translation: CASSQALRVSSNYGYTF.

CDR3 residues: CASSEGLQSSYEQYF. Written as DNA, the CDR3 is TGTGCCAGCAGTGAGGGACTCCAAAGCTCCTACGAGCAGTACTTC. This chain joins TRBV2 and TRBJ2-7; D may be TRBD2 (6 bases). Deletions cut 3 bases from V and 0 bases from J, with 12 bases between. Germline V lookup: CDR1 SNHLY, CDR2 FYNNEI. The CDR3 is 15 residues long.

The chain joins TRBV2 to TRBJ2-2, with 8 bases fitting TRBD1. The CDR3 contains 13 residues. The V gene end was trimmed by 4 bases and the J gene end by 6 bases; junction bases not matched to a gene: 1. Germline V lookup: CDR1 SNHLY, CDR2 FYNNEI. CDR3 region: CASSGQGSGELFF. The DNA of the CDR3 is TGTGCCAGCAGTGGACAGGGGTCCGGGGAGCTGTTTTTT.

The V call is TRBV5-1, the J call TRBJ1-1; 12 bases are a match to TRBD1. The CDR3 spans 16 residues. Trimming cost V 6 bases and J 4 bases; bases outside gene matches: 10. CDR1 and CDR2 (germline): SGHRS, YFSETQ. Here the CDR3 reads CASTSGTGGRGTEAFF. The CDR3 DNA follows: TGCGCCAGCACCTCGGGGACAGGGGGCAGGGGCACTGAAGCTTTCTTT.

V gene TRBV19 combines with J gene TRBJ2-7; D call uncertain. Germline loops: CDR1 LNHDA, CDR2 SQIVND (reference sequence). The CDR3 totals 12 residues. The V gene lost 3 bases and the J gene lost 5 bases, with 8 bases spanning the gap. The CDR3: CASSMVGDEQYF. The DNA of the CDR3 is TGTGCCAGTAGTATGGTGGGCGACGAGCAGTACTTC.

The genes are TRBV9 and TRBJ2-2; 9 bases line up with TRBD1. Trimming took 3 bases from V and 4 from J; bases not matched to a gene: 4. The CDR3 is made up of 15 amino acids. CDR1 and CDR2 from the germline V gene are SGDLS and YYNGEE. CDR3 sequence: CASSAGTGLTGELFF. The CDR3 DNA is TGTGCCAGCAGCGCCGGGACAGGGCTCACCGGGGAGCTGTTTTTT.

The chain couples TRBV6-5 to TRBJ2-3; perhaps TRBD2 as D (5 bases). Trimming stripped 6 bases from V and 2 bases from J, with 12 bases between. CDR3 length equals 14 residues. CDR1 and CDR2 from the germline V gene are MNHEY and SVGAGI. CDR3 amino acids: CASSGLASTDTQYF. As DNA, the CDR3 is TGTGCCAGCAGCGGCCTAGCTTCCACAGATACGCAGTATTTT.

CDR3 DNA: TGCAGTGCTAACTACGGAGGAGAGCAGTACTTC. Amino acids: CSANYGGEQYF. This chain connects TRBV20-1 to TRBJ2-7, with D possibly TRBD2 on 5 matching bases. The V and J ends lost 4 bases and 7 bases respectively, with 11 bases between them. The CDR3 runs 11 residues. The V gene's germline CDR1 is DFQATT and CDR2 SNEGSKA (reference sequence).

The rearrangement links TRBV14 to TRBJ1-6, with a weak D call TRBD1 (5 bases). V shed 3 bases and J shed 4 bases, with 7 bases lying between them. The length of the CDR3 is 14 residues. Germline V gene sequence: CDR1 SGHDN, CDR2 FVKESK. The CDR3 region has the DNA TGTGCCAGCAGCCAGACAGTTTATAATTCACCCCTCCACTTT. This gives the protein CASSQTVYNSPLHF. Full variable domain (outside the CDR3, taken from reference TRBV14 and TRBJ1-6): EAGVTQFPSHSVIEKGQTVTLRCDPISGHDNLYWYRRVMGKEIKFLLHFVKESKQDESGMPNNRFLAERTGGTYSTLKVQPAELEDSGVYFCASSQTVYNSPLHFGNGTRLTVT.

The genes are TRBV27 and TRBJ1-5; 7 bases fit TRBD1. With V trimmed by 3 bases and J by 0 bases, 8 bases remained unmatched. This CDR3 region has 17 residues. Germline V gene sequence: CDR1 MNHEY, CDR2 SMNVEV (reference sequence). As DNA, the CDR3 is TGTGCCAGCAGTTTCTCCTGGGGACAGAATAGCAATCAGCCCCAGCATTTT. Its translation: CASSFSWGQNSNQPQHF.

The rearrangement links TRBV15 to TRBJ2-5; TRBD2 agrees at 13 bases. Per germline, CDR1 LNHNV and CDR2 YYDKDF (reference sequence). The junction had 10 bases not matched to a gene; V was cut back by 3 bases and J by 3 bases. This CDR3 is 18 amino acids long. CDR3 sequence (DNA): TGTGCCACCAGCAGCGACACTAGCGGGGGGGCCCGGAAAGAGACCCAGTACTTC. It translates to CATSSDTSGGARKETQYF.

This rearrangement joins TRBV13 to TRBJ1-1; unclear D gene. CDR1 is PRHDT and CDR2 is FYEKMQ in the germline V gene (reference sequence). V lost 5 bases to trimming and J lost 11 bases, with 15 bases between them. The CDR3 sequence is 12 residues long. The CDR3 is CASSPTRAQAFF. The CDR3 nucleotides are TGTGCCAGCAGCCCAACTCGGGCGCAGGCTTTCTTT.

This chain uses TRBV15 with TRBJ2-7, with 9 bases identical to TRBD1. Germline assignment: CDR1 LNHNV and CDR2 YYDKDF (reference sequence). The CDR3 has 15 amino acids. The trim removed 1 base at V and 3 bases at J, leaving 4 bases unmatched. The DNA for the CDR3 is TGTGCCACCAGCAGAGGGGGGACAGGGAACTACGAGCAGTACTTC. It is translated as CATSRGGTGNYEQYF.

The gene calls are TRBV7-8 and TRBJ2-2, with D tentatively TRBD2 (6 bases). V shed 5 bases and J shed 10 bases, with 17 bases lying between them. The germline CDR1 and CDR2 sequences are SGHVS and FQNEAQ. The CDR3 consists of 14 residues. The CDR3 sequence is CASSAEVAREELFF. The CDR3 nucleotides are TGTGCCAGCAGCGCGGAGGTAGCGCGGGAGGAGCTGTTTTTT.

This sequence joins TRBV30 and TRBJ2-7; maybe TRBD2 (6 bases). The CDR3 is 14 residues long. V was pared by 0 bases and J by 3 bases, with 12 bases between. The germline V gene has CDR1 GTSNPN and CDR2 SVGIG (reference sequence). The CDR3 bases are TGTGCCTGGAGTGTGGCGGGACGATTCTACGAGCAGTACTTC. As protein: CAWSVAGRFYEQYF.

The chain links TRBV7-9 to TRBJ1-2; D is possibly TRBD1 (5 bases). Germline assignment: CDR1 SEHNR and CDR2 FQNEAQ (reference sequence). Trimming took off 5 bases at V and 3 bases at J, with 10 bases between the two ends. The CDR3 is made up of 13 amino acids. This chain's CDR3 is CASSPQADYGYTF. The CDR3 nucleotides read TGTGCCAGCAGCCCACAGGCAGACTATGGCTACACCTTC.

CDR3 amino acids: CATDAGRTPAGYTF. CDR3 DNA sequence: TGTGCTACAGATGCTGGGCGAACGCCCGCTGGCTACACCTTC. This chain connects TRBV28 to TRBJ1-2; D ambiguous. Looked up from germline, CDR1 is MDHEN and CDR2 is SYDVKM. This CDR3 is built from 14 residues.